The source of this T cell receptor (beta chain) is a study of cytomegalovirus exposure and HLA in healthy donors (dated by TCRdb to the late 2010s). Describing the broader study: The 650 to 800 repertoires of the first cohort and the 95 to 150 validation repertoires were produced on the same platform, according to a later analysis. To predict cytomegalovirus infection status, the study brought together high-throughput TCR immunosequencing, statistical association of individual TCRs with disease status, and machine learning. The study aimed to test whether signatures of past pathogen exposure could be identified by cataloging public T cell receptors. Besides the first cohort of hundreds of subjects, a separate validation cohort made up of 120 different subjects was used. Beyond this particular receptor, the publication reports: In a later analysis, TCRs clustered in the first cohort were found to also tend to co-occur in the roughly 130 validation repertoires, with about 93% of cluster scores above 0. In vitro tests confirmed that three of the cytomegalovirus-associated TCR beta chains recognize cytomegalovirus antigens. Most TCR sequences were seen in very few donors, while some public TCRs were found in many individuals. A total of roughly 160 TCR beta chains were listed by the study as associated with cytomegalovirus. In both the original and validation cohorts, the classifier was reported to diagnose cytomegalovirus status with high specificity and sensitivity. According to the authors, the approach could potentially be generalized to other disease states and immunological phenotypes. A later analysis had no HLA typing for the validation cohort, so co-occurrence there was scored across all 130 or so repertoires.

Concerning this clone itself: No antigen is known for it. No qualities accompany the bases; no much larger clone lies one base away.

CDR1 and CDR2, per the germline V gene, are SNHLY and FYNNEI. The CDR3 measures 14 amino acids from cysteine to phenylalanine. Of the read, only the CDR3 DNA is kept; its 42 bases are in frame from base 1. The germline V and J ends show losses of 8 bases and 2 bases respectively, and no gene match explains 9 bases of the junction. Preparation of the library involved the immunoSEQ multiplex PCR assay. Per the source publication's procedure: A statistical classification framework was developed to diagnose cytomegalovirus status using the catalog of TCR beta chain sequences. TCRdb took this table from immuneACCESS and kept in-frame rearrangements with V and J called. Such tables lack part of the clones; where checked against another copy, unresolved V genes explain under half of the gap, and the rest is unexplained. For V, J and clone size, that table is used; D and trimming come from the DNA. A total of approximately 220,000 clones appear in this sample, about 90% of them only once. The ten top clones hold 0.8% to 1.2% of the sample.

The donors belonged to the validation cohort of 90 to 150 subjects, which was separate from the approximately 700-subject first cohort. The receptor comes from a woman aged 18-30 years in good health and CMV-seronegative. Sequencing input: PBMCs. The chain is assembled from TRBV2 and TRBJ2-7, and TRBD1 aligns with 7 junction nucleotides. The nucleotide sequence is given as TGTGCCAGCGCCCCTAGGGGGACAGCCTACGAGCAGTACTTC. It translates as CASAPRGTAYEQYF.